These T cell receptor beta chains were read from a single sample in a study of T cell changes during pregnancy in multiple sclerosis. The data were produced by immunoSEQ multiplex PCR, yet TCRdb's version contains in-frame clones alone and is incomplete. The table lists about 100,000 clones, 85% to 95% of them singletons. Sample: peripheral blood, taken in the second trimester of pregnancy. The receptor set was obtained from a female donor with multiple sclerosis, enrolled in a pregnancy study. Each CDR3 is given with its conserved first and last residue. The D gene is left open where the match is weak. The size field is filled for only some rows; it gives once, few, many or a size class.

j_call | d_call | clone_size | v_call | cdr3_aa | cdr3_nt
TRBJ2-3 | . | . | TRBV19 | CASSIRPSDTQYF | TGTGCCAGTAGTATCCGTCCTTCGGATACGCAGTATTTT
TRBJ2-3 | TRBD1 | . | TRBV29-1 | CSVLGQGRGTDTQYF | TGCAGCGTACTTGGACAGGGGAGGGGCACAGATACGCAGTATTTT
TRBJ1-5 | . | . | TRBV19 | CASSIGLGGANQPQHF | TGTGCCAGTAGTATCGGATTAGGAGGGGCAAATCAGCCCCAGCATTTT
TRBJ1-5 | TRBD1 | . | TRBV18 | CASSPYRGLNQPQHF | TGTGCCAGCTCACCATACAGGGGTCTCAATCAGCCCCAGCATTTT
TRBJ2-7 | . | once | TRBV7-2 | CASSLYRVKTYEQYF | TGTGCCAGCAGCTTATACAGGGTTAAAACCTACGAGCAGTACTTC
TRBJ2-5 | TRBD2 | . | TRBV19 | CASSARTSGQETQYF | TGTGCCAGTAGTGCCCGGACTAGCGGGCAAGAGACCCAGTACTTC
TRBJ1-2 | . | . | TRBV7-9 | CASSLVYDGYTF | TGTGCCAGCAGCTTAGTGTATGATGGCTACACCTTC
TRBJ1-2 | . | . | TRBV11-2 | CASSTRQGDYGYTF | TGTGCCAGCAGCACCCGGCAGGGCGACTATGGCTACACCTTC
TRBJ2-7 | . | . | TRBV28 | CASSTGTYEQYF | TGTGCCAGCAGTACAGGGACCTACGAGCAGTACTTC
TRBJ2-7 | TRBD1 | . | TRBV6-1 | CASRGGRFYEQYF | TGTGCCAGCAGAGGGGGCAGGTTCTACGAGCAGTACTTC
TRBJ2-3 | TRBD2 | once | TRBV5-1 | CASSPIKTSGRAVDTQYF | TGCGCCAGCAGCCCGATCAAAACTAGCGGGCGCGCGGTAGATACGCAGTATTTT
TRBJ2-1 | TRBD1 | . | TRBV27 | CASSSLWTGLYNEQFF | TGTGCCAGCAGCTCCCTATGGACAGGTCTCTACAATGAGCAGTTCTTC
TRBJ2-7 | TRBD1 | . | TRBV29-1 | CSVELQGEGQYF | TGCAGCGTTGAATTGCAGGGGGAAGGGCAGTACTTC
TRBJ2-5 | . | . | TRBV6-5 | CASGLQGGETQYF | TGTGCCAGCGGATTACAGGGTGGAGAGACCCAGTACTTC
TRBJ2-7 | . | . | TRBV6-6 | CASSYSLEALYEQYF | TGTGCCAGCAGTTACTCGCTGGAGGCCCTGTACGAGCAGTACTTC
TRBJ2-1 | TRBD2 | . | TRBV7-2 | CASSLDGTIYNEQFF | TGTGCCAGCAGCTTAGATGGGACTATCTACAATGAGCAGTTCTTC
TRBJ2-1 | . | . | TRBV5-4 | CASSPAGYNEQFF | TGTGCCAGCAGTCCCGCAGGTTACAATGAGCAGTTCTTC
TRBJ1-1 | . | . | TRBV30 | CAWSERVDTEAFF | TGTGCCTGGAGTGAGAGGGTTGACACTGAAGCTTTCTTT
TRBJ1-1 | . | . | TRBV19 | CASTTTRMNTEAFF | TGTGCCAGTACCACGACAAGGATGAACACTGAAGCTTTCTTT
TRBJ2-1 | . | . | TRBV11-2 | CASSFEGEYNEQFF | TGTGCCAGCAGCTTTGAGGGGGAATACAATGAGCAGTTCTTC
TRBJ2-7 | TRBD1 | once | TRBV7-2 | CASSSDREVYEQYF | TGTGCCAGCAGCTCGGACAGGGAGGTCTACGAGCAGTACTTC
TRBJ1-1 | TRBD1 | . | TRBV7-9 | CASSFGQVGTEAFF | TGTGCCAGCAGCTTTGGACAGGTTGGCACTGAAGCTTTCTTT
TRBJ2-7 | . | . | TRBV30 | CAWRHSYGTQDSYEQYF | TGTGCCTGGAGGCACTCCTACGGGACACAGGACTCCTACGAGCAGTACTTC
TRBJ1-6 | . | . | TRBV5-6 | CASSLRSSYNSPLHF | TGTGCCAGCAGCTTACGGAGCTCCTATAATTCACCCCTCCACTTT
TRBJ2-7 | TRBD2 | . | TRBV29-1 | CSVGTSGNYEQYF | TGCAGCGTGGGGACTAGCGGGAACTACGAGCAGTACTTC
TRBJ2-1 | . | . | TRBV2 | CASSVAGPPGNEQFF | TGTGCCAGCAGTGTTGCGGGGCCCCCTGGGAATGAGCAGTTCTTC
TRBJ2-3 | TRBD1 | . | TRBV28 | CASSLRGTASTDTQYF | TGTGCCAGCAGTTTAAGGGGGACAGCGAGCACAGATACGCAGTATTTT
TRBJ2-2 | TRBD1 | . | TRBV27 | CASSPLTGSEYYSGELFF | TGTGCCAGCAGTCCCCTGACAGGGTCAGAATATTACTCCGGGGAGCTGTTTTTT
TRBJ2-5 | TRBD2 | once | TRBV5-1 | CASSPAGGLFETQYF | TGCGCCAGCAGCCCAGCGGGGGGGTTATTCGAGACCCAGTACTTC
TRBJ2-1 | TRBD2 | . | TRBV7-7 | CASSSIPGLAGRNEQFF | TGTGCCAGCAGCTCCATTCCGGGACTAGCGGGGAGGAATGAGCAGTTCTTC
TRBJ1-1 | . | once | TRBV19 | CASSSRQRNTEAFF | TGTGCCAGTAGTAGTAGACAGAGGAACACTGAAGCTTTCTTT
TRBJ2-1 | TRBD2 | . | TRBV7-9 | CASSLAQGGHNEQFF | TGTGCCAGCAGCTTAGCCCAGGGAGGGCACAATGAGCAGTTCTTC
TRBJ2-7 | TRBD1 | . | TRBV27 | CASSPDRDSEYEQYF | TGTGCCAGCAGCCCCGACCGGGACAGTGAGTACGAGCAGTACTTC
TRBJ1-6 | . | . | TRBV7-2 | CASSLVEFNSPLHF | TGTGCCAGCAGCTTAGTCGAGTTTAATTCACCCCTCCACTTT
TRBJ1-5 | TRBD1 | . | TRBV6-4 | CASSEGTGFNQPQHF | TGTGCCAGCAGTGAAGGGACAGGGTTCAATCAGCCCCAGCATTTT
TRBJ1-2 | TRBD1 | . | TRBV27 | CASSLQGATPGSYYGYTF | TGTGCCAGCAGTTTACAGGGGGCTACTCCGGGATCCTACTATGGCTACACCTTC
TRBJ2-7 | . | . | TRBV29-1 | CSVVGPHSYEQYF | TGCAGCGTTGTGGGGCCTCACTCCTACGAGCAGTACTTC
TRBJ2-7 | TRBD2 | . | TRBV19 | CASSIGTSVSYEQYF | TGTGCCAGTAGTATTGGAACTAGCGTCTCCTACGAGCAGTACTTC
TRBJ2-3 | TRBD1 | . | TRBV4-1 | CASSQGGGIFADTQYF | TGCGCCAGCAGCCAAGGAGGGGGCATCTTTGCAGATACGCAGTATTTT
TRBJ2-3 | . | once | TRBV7-9 | CASSFKDTQYF | TGTGCCAGCAGCTTTAAAGATACGCAGTATTTT
TRBJ2-1 | . | . | TRBV7-2 | CASSLVTGDGEQFF | TGTGCCAGCAGCTTAGTGACGGGGGATGGTGAGCAGTTCTTC
TRBJ2-1 | TRBD2 | . | TRBV5-4 | CASSSDSQVLAGVSEQFF | TGTGCCAGCAGCTCGGATTCGCAAGTACTAGCGGGAGTCAGTGAGCAGTTCTTC
TRBJ2-1 | . | . | TRBV9 | CASSEQAFTYNEQFF | TGTGCCAGCAGCGAACAGGCTTTTACCTACAATGAGCAGTTCTTC
TRBJ2-3 | TRBD2 | . | TRBV5-1 | CATSTSGTSTDTQYF | TGCGCCACCTCGACTAGCGGGACTAGCACAGATACGCAGTATTTT
TRBJ2-4 | TRBD1 | . | TRBV28 | CASSPLGTGVRNIQYF | TGTGCCAGCAGTCCCTTGGGGACAGGGGTTAGGAACATTCAGTACTTC
TRBJ2-7 | . | . | TRBV6-1 | CASSVTRDWTRAGEQYF | TGTGCCAGCAGTGTGACCAGGGACTGGACCCGCGCGGGCGAGCAGTACTTC
TRBJ1-1 | . | once | TRBV7-9 | CASSLFSVNTEAFF | TGTGCCAGCAGCTTATTTTCGGTGAACACTGAAGCTTTCTTT